This T cell receptor (beta chain) was documented in a study of shared T cell receptors in the human thymus. V was cut by 1 base and J by 0 bases, with 11 bases left in between. CDR1 SGHNT and CDR2 YYREEE come from the germline V gene (reference sequence). This CDR3 has 17 amino acids. This table comes from immunoSEQ multiplex PCR, and its TCRdb copy is limited to in-frame clones, with some not included. The sample lists approximately 760,000 clones, approximately 85% seen once, with approximately 0.01% in the top ten. This sample was shared with a second study, whose subject was human thymus T cells. As that report states: Having corrective surgery for congenital heart defects, healthy Finnish infants were the ones who donated. Unrelated individuals had highly overlapping thymic repertoires, as reported in related research.

Sequences were obtained from thymocytes. This chain links TRBV5-4 with TRBJ1-6; no clear D. The TCR originated in a girl in the first two years of life with a congenital heart defect. CDR3 region: CASSLTSLSSYNSPLHF. The CDR3 coding sequence is TGTGCCAGCAGCTTGACGAGTTTAAGCTCCTATAATTCACCCCTCCACTTT.